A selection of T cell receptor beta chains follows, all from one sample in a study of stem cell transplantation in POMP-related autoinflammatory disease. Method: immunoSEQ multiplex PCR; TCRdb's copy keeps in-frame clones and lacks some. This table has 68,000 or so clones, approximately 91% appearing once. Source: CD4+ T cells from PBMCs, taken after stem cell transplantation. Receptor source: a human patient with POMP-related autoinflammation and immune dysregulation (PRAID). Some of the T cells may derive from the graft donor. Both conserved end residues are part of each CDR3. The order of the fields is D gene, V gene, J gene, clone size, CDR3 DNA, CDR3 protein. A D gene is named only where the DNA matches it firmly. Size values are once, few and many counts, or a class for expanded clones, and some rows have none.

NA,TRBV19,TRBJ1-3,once,TGTGCCAGTAGTATTCGGGGATCTGGAAACACCATATATTTT,CASSIRGSGNTIYF
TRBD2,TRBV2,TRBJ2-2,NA,TGTGCCAGCAGTCGAAGACTAGCGGGAGGGACCGGGGAGCTGTTTTTT,CASSRRLAGGTGELFF
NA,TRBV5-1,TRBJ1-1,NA,TGCGCCAGCAGCTTGGGGTTGGTACATATGAACACTGAAGCTTTCTTT,CASSLGLVHMNTEAFF
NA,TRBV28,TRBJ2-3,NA,TGTGCCAGCAGTCCTGGCCGCACAGATACGCAGTATTTT,CASSPGRTDTQYF
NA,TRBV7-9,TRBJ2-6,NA,TGTGCCATCCCGATTGGGGCCAACGTCCTGACTTTC,CAIPIGANVLTF
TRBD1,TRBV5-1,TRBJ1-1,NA,TGCGCCAGCAGCCGGACAGGGGATGAGCCTGAAGCTTTCTTT,CASSRTGDEPEAFF
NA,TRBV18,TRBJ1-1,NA,TGTGCCAGCCGACAGGACACTGAAGCTTTCTTT,CASRQDTEAFF
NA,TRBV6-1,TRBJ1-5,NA,TGTGCCAGCAGTGAACGAGAATATCAGCCCCAGCATTTT,CASSEREYQPQHF
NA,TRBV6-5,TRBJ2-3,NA,TGTGCCAGCAGTTATAGCGGACATCGCACAGATACGCAGTATTTT,CASSYSGHRTDTQYF
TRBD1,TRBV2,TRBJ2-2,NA,TGTGCCAGCAGTCAACAGGGGGCCGCGAACACCGGGGAGCTGTTTTTT,CASSQQGAANTGELFF
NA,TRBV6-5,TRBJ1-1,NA,TGTGCCAGCAGTTACGAAGGTGAAGCTTTCTTT,CASSYEGEAFF
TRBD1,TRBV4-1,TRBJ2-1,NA,TGCGCCAGCAGCAGGGGGCGAGTCCTTTACAATGAGCAGTTCTTC,CASSRGRVLYNEQFF
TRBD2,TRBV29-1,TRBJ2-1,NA,TGCAGCGTTGATCGGCTAGCGGGAGCAGGTGAGCAGTTCTTC,CSVDRLAGAGEQFF
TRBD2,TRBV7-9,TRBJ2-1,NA,TGTGCCAGCAGCCGGACTACACTAGCGGGAGGCGGGGTCTACAATGAGCAGTTCTTC,CASSRTTLAGGGVYNEQFF
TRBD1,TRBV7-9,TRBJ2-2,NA,TGTGCCAGCAGCTTTAGGACAGGGGGCACCGGGGAGCTGTTTTTT,CASSFRTGGTGELFF
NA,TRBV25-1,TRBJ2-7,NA,TGTGCCAGCGGCCCAGGGGGGACTAGACCTTACGAGCAGTACTTC,CASGPGGTRPYEQYF
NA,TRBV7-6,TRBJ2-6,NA,TGTGCCAGCAGCTTGGGACTTTACAAGGATGGGGCCAACGTCCTGACTTTC,CASSLGLYKDGANVLTF
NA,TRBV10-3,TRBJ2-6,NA,TGTGCCATCAGTGAGACAGGGACCGGGGCCAACGTCCTGACTTTC,CAISETGTGANVLTF
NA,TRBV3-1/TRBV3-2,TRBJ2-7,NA,TGTGCCAGCAGCGACCAGGGTACCTACGAGCAGTACTTC,CASSDQGTYEQYF
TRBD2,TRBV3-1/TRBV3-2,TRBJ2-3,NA,TGTGCCAGCAGCCAAGATGGGAGGAGACTAGCGGGGGGGTCGGACACAGATACGCAGTATTTT,CASSQDGRRLAGGSDTDTQYF
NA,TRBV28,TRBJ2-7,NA,TGTGCCAGCAGTTTTTTGGACAGAACCTACGAGCAGTACTTC,CASSFLDRTYEQYF
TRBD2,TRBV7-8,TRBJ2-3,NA,TGTGCCAGCAACCAATGGGCGGGAGGGGGGACAGATACGCAGTATTTT,CASNQWAGGGTDTQYF
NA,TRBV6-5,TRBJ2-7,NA,TGTGCCAGCAGGCAGAACCCCTACGAGCAGTACTTC,CASRQNPYEQYF
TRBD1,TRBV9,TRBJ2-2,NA,TGTGCCAGCAGCACCCGACAGGGGGGCACCGGGGAGCTGTTTTTT,CASSTRQGGTGELFF
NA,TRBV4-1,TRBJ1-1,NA,TGCGCCAGCGTCTTAAACCACAGGGCTCGTATCACTGAAGCTTTCTTT,CASVLNHRARITEAFF
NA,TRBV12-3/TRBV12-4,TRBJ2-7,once,TGTGCCAGCAGTTTAGGATCCTACGAGCAGTACTTC,CASSLGSYEQYF
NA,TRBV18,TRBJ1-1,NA,TGTGCCAGCTCACCTGGACGGTACACTGAAGCTTTCTTT,CASSPGRYTEAFF
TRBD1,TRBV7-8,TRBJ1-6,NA,TGTGCCAGCAGCTTGGTGGGACAGGGCCTTTCACCCCTCCACTTT,CASSLVGQGLSPLHF
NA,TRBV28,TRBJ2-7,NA,TGTGCCAGCAGTACAACCCGTGAGGAGGGGAATTCCTACGAGCAGTACTTC,CASSTTREEGNSYEQYF
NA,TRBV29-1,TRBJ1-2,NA,TGCAGCGTGGGGACCGCTTCTAACTATGGCTACACCTTC,CSVGTASNYGYTF
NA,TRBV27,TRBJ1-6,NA,TGTCGGAGGGGTCAGAATTCACCCCTCCACTTT,CRRGQNSPLHF
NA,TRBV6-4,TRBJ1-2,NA,TGTGCCAGCAGTCCGGGACGCTACTATGGCTACACCTTC,CASSPGRYYGYTF
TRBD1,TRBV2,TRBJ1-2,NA,TGTGCCAGCAGTGTTGGGACAGGGCCCTATGGCTACACCTTC,CASSVGTGPYGYTF
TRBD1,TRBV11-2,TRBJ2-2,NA,TGTGCCAGCAGCTTAGTATTAGGGCAGGGGGCCGACACCGGGGAGCTGTTTTTT,CASSLVLGQGADTGELFF
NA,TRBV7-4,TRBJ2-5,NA,TGTGCCAGCAGCTTAGTTGCAGGGATGGAGACCCAGTACTTC,CASSLVAGMETQYF